This entry features one T cell receptor beta chain sequence. This sample is drawn from a study of blood T cell repertoires in COVID-19. Study as a whole: Samples of COVID-19 (acute and convalescent) were obtained from the United States, Italy and Spain. In each case, the material was cDNA or gDNA derived from T cells, B-cell-depleted T cells, or PBMCs.

Authors' data handling: It was from reference gene primer amplification that nucleated cell counts were estimated. Measured with immunoSEQ multiplex PCR; TCRdb has only the in-frame clones, and not every one. V, J and clone size reflect that table, while D and trimming were determined from the DNA. Of around 140,000 clones listed, around 88% are singletons. The V end lost 4 bases, the J end lost 0 bases, and 14 bases lay between the germline ends. CDR3 size: 16 residues. Germline-derived CDR1 and CDR2 are SGHTA and FQGNSA. The clonotype was recovered from a woman aged 60-70 years with acute or convalescent COVID-19. The rearrangement uses TRBV7-2 and TRBJ2-3; possible D gene TRBD2, 5 bases. Specimen: peripheral blood. The CDR3 nucleotides are TGTGCCAGCAGCTCGCTCTATACGGGGAGCACAGATACGCAGTATTTT. Its protein product is CASSSLYTGSTDTQYF.